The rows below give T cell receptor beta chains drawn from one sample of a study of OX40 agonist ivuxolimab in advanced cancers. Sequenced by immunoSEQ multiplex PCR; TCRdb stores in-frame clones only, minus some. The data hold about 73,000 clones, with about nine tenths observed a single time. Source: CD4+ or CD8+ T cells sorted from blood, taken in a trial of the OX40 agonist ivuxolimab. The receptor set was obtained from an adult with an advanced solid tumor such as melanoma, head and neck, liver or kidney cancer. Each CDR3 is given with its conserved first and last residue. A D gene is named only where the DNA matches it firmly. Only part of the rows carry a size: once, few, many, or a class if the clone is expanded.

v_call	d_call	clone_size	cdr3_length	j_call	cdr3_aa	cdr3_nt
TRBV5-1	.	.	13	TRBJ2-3	CASSSWSVDTQYF	TGCGCCAGCAGCTCGTGGTCAGTGGATACGCAGTATTTT
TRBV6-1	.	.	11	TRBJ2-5	CASSYEGVLYF	TGTGCCAGCAGTTACGAGGGGGTGTTGTACTTC
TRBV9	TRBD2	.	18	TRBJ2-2	CASSVVPGLAGGYGELFF	TGTGCCAGCAGCGTAGTCCCGGGACTAGCGGGAGGGTACGGGGAGCTGTTTTTT
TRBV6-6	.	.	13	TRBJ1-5	CAVLGEGNQPQHF	TGTGCCGTTCTTGGGGAGGGTAATCAGCCCCAGCATTTT
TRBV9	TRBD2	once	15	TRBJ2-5	CASSVGTSSQETQYF	TGTGCCAGCAGCGTAGGGACTAGCAGCCAAGAGACCCAGTACTTC
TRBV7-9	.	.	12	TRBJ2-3	CASSFRSDTQYF	TGTGCCAGCAGCTTTAGGTCAGATACGCAGTATTTT
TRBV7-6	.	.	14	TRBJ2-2	CASSRSSHTGELFF	TGTGCCAGCAGCCGCTCATCCCACACCGGGGAGCTGTTTTTT
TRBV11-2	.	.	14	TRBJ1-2	CASRGFGGPYGYTF	TGTGCCAGCAGGGGTTTTGGGGGACCCTATGGCTACACCTTC
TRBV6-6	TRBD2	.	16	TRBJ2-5	CASISGGGRARETQYF	TGTGCCAGCATCTCGGGGGGCGGGAGGGCCCGGGAGACCCAGTACTTC
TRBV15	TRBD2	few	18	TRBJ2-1	CATSRYPPGLAGKNEQFF	TGTGCCACCAGCAGATATCCCCCGGGACTAGCGGGAAAAAATGAGCAGTTCTTC
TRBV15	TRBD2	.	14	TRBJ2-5	CATSKQSGGETQYF	TGTGCCACCAGCAAACAGTCCGGGGGGGAGACCCAGTACTTC
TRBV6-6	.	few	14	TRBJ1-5	CASSYGQANQPQHF	TGTGCCAGCAGTTACGGGCAGGCCAATCAGCCCCAGCATTTT
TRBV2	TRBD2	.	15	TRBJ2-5	CASSAVGAGVETQYF	TGTGCCAGCAGTGCCGTTGGCGCGGGAGTTGAGACCCAGTACTTC
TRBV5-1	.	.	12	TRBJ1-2	CASSLQGDGYTF	TGCGCCAGCAGCTTACAGGGAGATGGCTACACCTTC
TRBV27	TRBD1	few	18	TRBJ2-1	CASSPRQGVPSSYNEQFF	TGTGCCAGCAGTCCTAGACAGGGGGTCCCGAGCTCCTACAATGAGCAGTTCTTC
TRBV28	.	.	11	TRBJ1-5	CASSTNQPQHF	TGTGCCAGCAGTACTAATCAGCCCCAGCATTTT
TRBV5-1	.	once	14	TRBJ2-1	CASTKGGEYNEQFF	TGCGCCAGCACCAAGGGCGGGGAGTACAATGAGCAGTTCTTC
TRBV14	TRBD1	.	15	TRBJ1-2	CASSLTGQANYGYTF	TGTGCCAGCAGCCTTACCGGACAGGCTAACTATGGCTACACCTTC
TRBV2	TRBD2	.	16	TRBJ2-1	CASSVRLAGGPNEQFF	TGTGCCAGCAGTGTGCGACTAGCGGGAGGGCCAAATGAGCAGTTCTTC